This TCR beta chain was observed in a study of blood T cell repertoires in COVID-19. Study summary: Samples of COVID-19 (acute and convalescent) were obtained from the United States, Italy and Spain. The analysed material was cDNA or gDNA that came from T cells, B-cell-depleted T cells, or PBMCs.

Per the original methods: Reference gene primer amplification yielded estimated nucleated cell counts. Method: immunoSEQ multiplex PCR; TCRdb's copy keeps in-frame clones and lacks some. From that table come the V and J calls and clone size; the DNA was used to work out D and trimming. The sample holds 210,000 or so clones; roughly 94% are singletons and the top ten take approximately 1.2%. This CDR3 region has 14 residues. CDR1 SGHDN and CDR2 FVKESK come from the germline V gene. Trimming left V 4 bases short and J 2 bases short, with 12 bases between. The sequence was collected from a man aged 30 to 39 with acute or convalescent COVID-19. The rearrangement joins TRBV14 to TRBJ2-7; a weak D match, TRBD2 (5 bases). Sequenced: peripheral blood. CDR3 protein: CASSPRVGAYEQYF. The CDR3 coding sequence is TGTGCCAGCAGCCCCCGTGTGGGAGCCTACGAGCAGTACTTC.